This record looks at one TCR beta chain sequence and its context. Next came a second PCR, run for about 6 to 12 cycles, which used a sample-barcoded 5' primer along with a J-beta primer mix. TCRdb redid the calling of the 5' RACE reads with MiXCR, one entry per CDR3 protein. The sample shows about 1,400,000 distinct CDR3 sequences, approximately 60% of them seen only once. This entry belongs to a study of blood T cells in healthy people across ages. Samples each had at least 6 micrograms of total RNA extracted. This CDR3 is 16 amino acids long. CDR1 LGHNA and CDR2 YNFKEQ come from the germline V gene. Trimming cost V 0 bases and J 3 bases, with 9 bases left between them.

The V gene is TRBV4-2, the J gene TRBJ2-6; D is uncertain. The material sequenced was blood. The sequence came from a man younger than 35 in good health. CDR3 loop: CASSQDPSRGANVLTF. CDR3 bases: TGTGCCAGCAGCCAAGACCCCAGCCGTGGGGCCAACGTCCTGACTTTC.